This entry features one TCR beta chain sequence. Its specificity is not known. These data are taken from a study of regulatory and conventional T cells in RAG deficiency. Conventional CD4+ T cells were sorted from blood as CD25-low CD127-high cells. The germline gives CDR1 ENHRY, CDR2 SYGVKD. Trimming removed 10 bases from V and 8 bases from J; junction bases left unmatched: 9. The CDR3 runs to 13 residues. TCRdb's table, derived via immunoSEQ multiplex PCR, lists solely in-frame clones and lacks some. This sample has around 29,000 clones, with about 96% found just once. The study's findings and limits: Shorter CDR3s in all patient subsets; >75% Treg-Tconv overlap in Omenn. Control T-cell subsets had markedly higher Shannon entropy and lower Simpson indices than RAG-deficient patients.

These data also formed part of another study, on regulatory T cells. That publication notes: The primer mix had 52 TRBV and 13 TRBJ primers. Skewed V and J usage and few unique V-J pairs marked patient repertoires, most in Tregs.

The sequence was collected from a human donor in good health. The chain recombines TRBV10-3 with TRBJ1-2, with 11 bases fitting TRBD1. Sequenced sample: CD25- CD4+ T cells sorted from blood. CDR3 protein: CATSGQGAGGYTF. The CDR3 DNA is TGTGCCACCAGCGGACAGGGGGCGGGAGGCTACACCTTC.